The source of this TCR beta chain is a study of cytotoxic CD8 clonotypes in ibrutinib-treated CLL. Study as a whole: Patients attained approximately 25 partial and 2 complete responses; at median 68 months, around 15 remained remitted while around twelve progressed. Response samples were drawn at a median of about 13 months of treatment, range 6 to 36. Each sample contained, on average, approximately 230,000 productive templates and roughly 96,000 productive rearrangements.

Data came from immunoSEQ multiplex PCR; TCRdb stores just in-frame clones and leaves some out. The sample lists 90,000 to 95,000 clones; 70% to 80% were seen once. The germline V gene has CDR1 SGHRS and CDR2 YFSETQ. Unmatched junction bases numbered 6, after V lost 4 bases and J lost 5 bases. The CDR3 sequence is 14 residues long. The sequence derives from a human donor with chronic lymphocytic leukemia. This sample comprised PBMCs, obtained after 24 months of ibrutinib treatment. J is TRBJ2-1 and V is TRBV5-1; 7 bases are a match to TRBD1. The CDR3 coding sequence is TGCGCCAGCAGCGACCCGGACAGGCACAATGAGCAGTTCTTC. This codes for CASSDPDRHNEQFF.